A single sample is the source of the 29 T cell receptor beta chains below, sequenced in a study of beta chain features in type 1 diabetes. Their target antigens are unknown. cDNA synthesis used the whole RNA isolate, giving expressed TCRB sequences. Sequencing used immunoSEQ multiplex PCR; TCRdb keeps in-frame clones, though not all of them. The sample carries hundreds of thousands of clones, 10% to 15% recorded once. Study results and limitations: Patients with Type 1 diabetes showed moderately but significantly shorter TCRB CDR3s in all four CD4+ subsets.

Sequencing input: naive CD4+ T cells from blood. The receptors come from a man in his late teens or twenties with type 1 diabetes.

The V gene is TRBV15, the J gene TRBJ1-1; tentative D call: TRBD1 (5 bases). V lost 0 bases, J lost 10 bases, and 18 bases lay in between. This CDR3 region has 15 residues. The germline gives CDR1 LNHNV, CDR2 YYDKDF (reference sequence). The CDR3 region is CATSRDPMGGSRAFF. The CDR3 bases are TGTGCCACCAGCAGAGACCCCATGGGGGGGAGTCGAGCTTTCTTT.

V gene TRBV13 combines with J gene TRBJ2-7; 7 bases map to TRBD2. V was pared by 3 bases and J by 6 bases, with 5 bases of the junction left unmatched. Germline CDR1 is PRHDT and CDR2 is FYEKMQ (reference sequence). The CDR3 has 13 residues. The CDR3 DNA reads TGTGCCAGCAGCTTCGGACTAGTAGGCGAGCAGTACTTC. This gives the protein CASSFGLVGEQYF.

Worth noting for this clone: The sample carries other DNA sequences with the same CDR3. The chain combines TRBV5-1 with TRBJ1-1; D may be TRBD1 (5 bases). V dropped 0 bases and J dropped 1 base, with 7 bases sitting between them. Germline CDR1 reads SGHRS; CDR2 reads YFSETQ. The CDR3 covers 14 residues. CDR3 protein: CASSLGGTNTEAFF. The CDR3 DNA follows: TGCGCCAGCAGCTTGGGCGGGACGAACACTGAAGCTTTCTTT.

This rearrangement joins TRBV10-3 to TRBJ2-2; 9 positions agree with TRBD2. Losses at the gene ends were 11 bases for V and 7 bases for J; bases not matched to a gene: 11. CDR3 length equals 14 residues. Germline-derived CDR1 and CDR2 are ENHRY and SYGVKD. CDR3 sequence reads: CALGAGGAHGELFF. The CDR3 DNA is TGTGCCCTGGGAGCGGGGGGCGCTCACGGGGAGCTGTTTTTT.

This clone has more than one count but fewer than ten. The CDR3 bases are TGTGCCAGCTCACCACGTACAGAGGGGGAGACCCAGTACTTC. Translating gives CASSPRTEGETQYF. The chain carries TRBV18 and TRBJ2-5; D tentatively fits TRBD1 or TRBD2 (5 bases each). Germline lookup yields CDR1 KGHSH and CDR2 LQKENI. The CDR3 is 14 residues long. The V and J ends lost 1 base and 5 bases respectively, with 11 bases between them.

This clone showed up just a few times. The V and J genes are TRBV5-1 and TRBJ2-2; D unresolved. The CDR3 has 13 residues. Germline lookup yields CDR1 SGHRS and CDR2 YFSETQ. V was trimmed by 9 bases and J by 3 bases, leaving 12 bases between them. CDR3 region: CATSVSDTGELFF. CDR3 nucleotide sequence: TGCGCCACCTCGGTTTCGGACACCGGGGAGCTGTTTTTT.

This clone was found a few times. V usage is TRBV27 and J usage is TRBJ1-2; D not resolved. V lost 3 bases to trimming and J lost 4 bases, with 9 bases between them. This CDR3 spans 13 amino acids. From germline, CDR1 is MNHEY and CDR2 SMNVEV (reference sequence). Here the CDR3 DNA reads TGTGCCAGCAGTTTTCGGGATGGCTATGGCTACACCTTC. This gives the protein CASSFRDGYGYTF.

The chain links TRBV29-1 to TRBJ1-4; D unclear. Trimming left V 0 bases short and J 8 bases short, with 13 bases between. CDR3 length: 14 amino acids. Germline CDR1 reads SQVTM; CDR2 reads ANQGSEA. The CDR3 is CSVEEGGWGEKLFF. The CDR3 DNA is TGCAGCGTTGAAGAGGGTGGCTGGGGAGAAAAACTGTTTTTT.

The CDR3 DNA sequence: TGCGCCAGCAGCCAAGGTGGGAAGCTTCTTAATGAAAAACTGTTTTTT. It yields the protein CASSQGGKLLNEKLFF. This chain uses TRBV4-1 with TRBJ1-4; no firm D call. CDR1 is MGHRA, CDR2 YSYEKL, per germline. The CDR3 length is 16 residues. Trimming pared 1 base from V and 4 bases from J, leaving 13 bases between.

This clone was seen a handful of times. The rearrangement joins TRBV9 to TRBJ1-1, with TRBD1 matching over 9 bases. The ends lost 3 bases at V and 4 bases at J; junction bases unmatched: 7. In germline, CDR1 is SGDLS, CDR2 YYNGEE. The CDR3 loop spans 15 amino acids. CDR3: CASSGGPGQGTEAFF. CDR3 bases: TGTGCCAGCAGCGGTGGACCGGGACAGGGCACTGAAGCTTTCTTT.

The V call is TRBV18, the J call TRBJ1-4; possibly TRBD1 for D (5 bases). Per germline, CDR1 KGHSH and CDR2 LQKENI. V was shortened by 0 bases and J by 1 base, with 6 bases between the two germline ends. The CDR3 is 15 amino acids. The CDR3 region is CASSPPGETNEKLFF. CDR3 nucleotides: TGTGCCAGCTCACCACCAGGGGAAACTAATGAAAAACTGTTTTTT.

This chain links TRBV7-6 with TRBJ2-7; D remains unclear. The germline V and J ends were trimmed by 1 base and 6 bases, with 16 bases remaining between them. Germline V CDR1 and CDR2: SGHVS, FNYEAQ. The CDR3 totals 15 residues. DNA for the CDR3: TGTGCCAGCAGCTTAGTAACAGATCGGGCTTCCGAGCAGTACTTC. Amino acids: CASSLVTDRASEQYF.

This clone was counted a few times. CDR3: CATRVAGTGELFF. CDR3 in DNA: TGTGCCACCAGGGTTGCGGGTACCGGGGAGCTGTTTTTT. This rearrangement joins TRBV7-9 to TRBJ2-2; D is tentatively TRBD1 or TRBD2 (5 bases each). CDR1 and CDR2 (germline): SEHNR, FQNEAQ (reference sequence). There are 13 residues in the CDR3. Trimming took off 10 bases at V and 5 bases at J, with 14 bases between the two ends. Together with reference TRBV7-9 and TRBJ2-2, the CDR3 gives the full variable domain: DTGVSQNPRHKITKRGQNVTFRCDPISEHNRLYWYRQTLGQGPEFLTYFQNEAQLEKSRLLSDRFSAERPKGSFSTLEIQRTEQGDSAMYLCATRVAGTGELFFGEGSRLTVL.

V gene TRBV28 combines with J gene TRBJ1-2; D unresolved. The germline gives CDR1 MDHEN, CDR2 SYDVKM. The CDR3 extends over 11 amino acids. V was pared by 10 bases and J by 1 base, with 7 bases between. In DNA form, the CDR3 reads TGTGCCATCACAGATAACTATGGCTACACCTTC. This gives the protein CAITDNYGYTF.

V and J are TRBV10-3 and TRBJ2-1, with TRBD2 matching over 10 bases. The CDR3 sequence is 17 residues long. Germline values: CDR1 ENHRY, CDR2 SYGVKD. Germline trimming cut 4 bases from V and 0 bases from J; bases unmatched to any gene: 6. The CDR3 region is CAISGMASGSSYNEQFF. The DNA for the CDR3 is TGTGCCATCAGTGGGATGGCTAGCGGGAGCTCCTACAATGAGCAGTTCTTC.

V usage is TRBV23-1 and J usage is TRBJ2-2; 10 bases are a match to TRBD1. TRBV23-1 is classed as an ORF, of uncertain function. Germline trimming cut 4 bases from V and 4 bases from J; bases unmatched to any gene: 12. The CDR3 is made up of 18 amino acids. This chain's CDR3 is CASSPLVARDRGTGELFF. The DNA of the CDR3 is TGCGCCAGCAGTCCCCTGGTGGCCCGGGACAGGGGCACCGGGGAGCTGTTTTTT.

This clone was observed a few times. The chain employs TRBV4-1 and TRBJ1-1; maybe TRBD1 (5 bases). CDR1 is MGHRA and CDR2 is YSYEKL in the germline V gene. Trimming cost V 0 bases and J 8 bases, with 16 bases left between them. The CDR3 loop spans 15 amino acids. DNA for the CDR3: TGCGCCAGCAGCCAAGATAAGTGGAGACAGTTCGAAGCTTTCTTT. This gives the protein CASSQDKWRQFEAFF.

This clone turned up a few times. The chain couples TRBV4-1 to TRBJ1-5; D unclear. The V and J ends lost 4 bases and 4 bases respectively, with 17 bases between them. Germline V lookup: CDR1 MGHRA, CDR2 YSYEKL. CDR3 length: 16 amino acids. This CDR3 is CASSRKDGDVNQPQHF. CDR3 in DNA: TGCGCCAGCAGCCGAAAAGACGGAGACGTGAATCAGCCCCAGCATTTT.

This rearrangement joins TRBV11-2 to TRBJ1-4, with 7 bases identical to TRBD1. V gave up 6 bases and J gave up 7 bases; unmatched junction bases: 8. Germline loops: CDR1 SGHAT, CDR2 FQNNGV. This CDR3 has 14 amino acids. CDR3 DNA sequence: TGTGCCAGCAGTTTTCGACAGGGAAGTGAAAAACTGTTTTTT. Protein: CASSFRQGSEKLFF.

The gene calls are TRBV7-9 and TRBJ2-7; 11 bases are a match to TRBD1. V shed 5 bases and J 6 bases; nucleotides not matched to a gene: 3. Germline CDR1 is SEHNR and CDR2 is FQNEAQ (reference sequence). CDR3 length: 13 amino acids. This CDR3 is CASSRTGGSEQYF. In DNA form, the CDR3 reads TGTGCCAGCAGCCGGACAGGGGGCAGCGAGCAGTACTTC.

This clone has just one count. V is TRBV19 and J is TRBJ2-7, with D maybe TRBD1 (6 bases). CDR1 is LNHDA and CDR2 is SQIVND in the germline V gene (reference sequence). V lost 10 bases to trimming and J lost 2 bases, with 24 bases between them. The CDR3 is 16 residues long. The chain's CDR3 is CATRSPGGRSAYEQYF. In DNA, the CDR3 is TGTGCCACGAGATCTCCTGGGGGCAGGTCAGCCTACGAGCAGTACTTC.

About this clone: This sample includes further DNA sequences coding for the same CDR3. V gene TRBV5-1 combines with J gene TRBJ1-1; D possibly corresponds to TRBD1 (5 bases). The CDR3 runs to 14 residues. Germline V lookup: CDR1 SGHRS, CDR2 YFSETQ. V lost 1 base to trimming and J lost 1 base, with 8 bases between them. The CDR3 sequence is CASSLTQGNTEAFF. The CDR3, as DNA: TGCGCCAGCAGCTTGACCCAGGGGAACACTGAAGCTTTCTTT. Looking up the rest from reference TRBV5-1 and TRBJ1-1 gives the full variable domain: KAGVTQTPRYLIKTRGQQVTLSCSPISGHRSVSWYQQTPGQGLQFLFEYFSETQRNKGNFPGRFSGRQFSNSRSEMNVSTLELGDSALYLCASSLTQGNTEAFFGQGTRLTVV.

The chain joins TRBV25-1 to TRBJ1-6; TRBD1 matches 10 bases. The CDR3 length is 15 residues. The J segment lost 8 bases and the V segment lost 2 bases, leaving 3 bases of the junction unmatched. Per germline, CDR1 MGHDK and CDR2 SYGVNS. The CDR3 DNA reads as TGTGCCAGCAGTGAACTCGGGACAGGGGATTCACCCCTCCACTTT. Translation: CASSELGTGDSPLHF. Full variable domain (remainder filled in from reference TRBV25-1 and TRBJ1-6): EADIYQTPRYLVIGTGKKITLECSQTMGHDKMYWYQQDPGMELHLIHYSYGVNSTEKGDLSSESTVSRIRTEHFPLTLESARPSHTSQYLCASSELGTGDSPLHFGNGTRLTVT.

The chain links TRBV4-1 to TRBJ1-3; D uncertain. Germline CDR1 and CDR2: MGHRA and YSYEKL. The CDR3 sequence is 15 residues long. Trimming left V 2 bases short and J 1 base short, with 9 bases between. CDR3 nucleotide sequence: TGCGCCAGCAGCCAAATTTCGGGATCTGGAAACACCATATATTTT. Translating gives CASSQISGSGNTIYF.

This clone has more than one count but fewer than ten. The V gene is TRBV18, the J gene TRBJ2-5, with 9 positions matching TRBD2. The CDR3 is 15 amino acids. The J segment lost 0 bases and the V segment lost 4 bases, leaving 3 bases of the junction unmatched. Germline V gene data show CDR1 as KGHSH and CDR2 as LQKENI. The CDR3: CASSLAGAYQETQYF. The CDR3 DNA follows: TGTGCCAGCTCACTAGCGGGGGCGTACCAAGAGACCCAGTACTTC.

Only a few counts were recorded for this clone. V gene TRBV7-7 combines with J gene TRBJ2-1, with 8 bases aligning to TRBD1. Germline trimming cut 1 base from V and 4 bases from J; bases unmatched to any gene: 9. Germline V gene sequence: CDR1 SSHAT, CDR2 FNYEAQ (reference sequence). This CDR3 contains 17 residues. In DNA, the CDR3 is TGTGCCAGCAGCTTAGGGGAGACAGGGGAGAGTTACAATGAGCAGTTCTTC. This codes for CASSLGETGESYNEQFF.

The V call is TRBV28, the J call TRBJ2-7, with D possibly being TRBD2 (6 bases). Between the trimmed V and J ends, which lost 3 bases and 1 base, there was a span of 13 bases. The germline CDR1 and CDR2 sequences are MDHEN and SYDVKM. The CDR3 covers 15 residues. The CDR3 sequence is CASSFSGVRSYEQYF. The CDR3 nucleotides are TGTGCCAGCAGTTTTTCGGGGGTCAGGTCCTACGAGCAGTACTTC.

DNA of the CDR3: TGTGCCAGCAGCCCCCGGGACGGCTACTTGGATGGCTACACCTTC. It yields the protein CASSPRDGYLDGYTF. The gene calls are TRBV7-3 and TRBJ1-2; maybe TRBD1 (5 bases). Germline assignment: CDR1 SGHTA and CDR2 FQGTGA. V gave up 5 bases and J gave up 6 bases, with 19 bases separating them. There are 15 residues in the CDR3.

The chain has TRBV14 and TRBJ2-2; TRBD1 aligns across 7 bases. Germline values: CDR1 SGHDN, CDR2 FVKESK. The CDR3 covers 14 residues. J was trimmed by 6 bases and V by 1 base; bases with no gene match: 2. CDR3 bases: TGTGCCAGCAGCCAAGTGACAGGGTCCGGGGAGCTGTTTTTT. Residues: CASSQVTGSGELFF.